The entry below gives a single T cell receptor beta chain sequence along with its context. The sample is drawn from a study of blood T cell repertoires in COVID-19. Looking at the study overall: Sites in the United States, Italy and Spain provided acute and convalescent COVID-19 samples. T cells, B-cell-depleted T cells, or PBMCs provided the cDNA or gDNA that served as material.

Produced via immunoSEQ multiplex PCR; TCRdb's table is partial and in-frame only. The table records around 200,000 clones, approximately 86% of them present only once. Per germline, CDR1 SGHTA and CDR2 FQGNSA. V gave up 1 base and J gave up 0 bases, with 12 bases separating them. CDR3 length: 17 amino acids. This rearrangement joins TRBV7-2 to TRBJ2-2; tentatively, D is TRBD1 (5 bases). This TCR derives from a man aged 40-49 years with active or convalescent COVID-19. Sequences were obtained from peripheral blood. This CDR3 is CASSLEQAVTNTGELFF. CDR3 bases: TGTGCCAGCAGCTTAGAACAGGCGGTTACGAACACCGGGGAGCTGTTTTTT.